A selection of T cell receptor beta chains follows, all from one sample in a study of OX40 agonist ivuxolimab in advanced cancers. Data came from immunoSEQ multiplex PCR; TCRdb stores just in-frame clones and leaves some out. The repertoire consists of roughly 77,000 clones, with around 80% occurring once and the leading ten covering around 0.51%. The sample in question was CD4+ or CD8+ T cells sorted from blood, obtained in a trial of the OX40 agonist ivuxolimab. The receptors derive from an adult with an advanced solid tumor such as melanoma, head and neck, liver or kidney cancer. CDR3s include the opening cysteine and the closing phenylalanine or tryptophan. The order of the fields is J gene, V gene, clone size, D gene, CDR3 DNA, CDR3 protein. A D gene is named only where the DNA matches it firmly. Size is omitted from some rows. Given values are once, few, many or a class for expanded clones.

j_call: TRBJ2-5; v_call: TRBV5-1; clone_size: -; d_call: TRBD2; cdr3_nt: TGCGCCAGCAGCTTATTGACTAGCGGCCAAGAGACCCAGTACTTC; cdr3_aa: CASSLLTSGQETQYF
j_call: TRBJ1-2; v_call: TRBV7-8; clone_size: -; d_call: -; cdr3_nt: TGTGCCAGCAGCTTAGAAATTAGGCCAGGGTTGAAGGGCTACACCTTC; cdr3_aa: CASSLEIRPGLKGYTF
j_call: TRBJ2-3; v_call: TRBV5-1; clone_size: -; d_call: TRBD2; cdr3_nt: TGCGCCAGCAGCAAGGGACTAGCGATCACAGATACGCAGTATTTT; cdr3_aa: CASSKGLAITDTQYF
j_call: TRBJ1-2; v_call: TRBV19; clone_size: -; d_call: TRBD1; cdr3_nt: TGTGCCAGTAGTATGGGGGGACAGAACTATGGCTACACCTTC; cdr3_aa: CASSMGGQNYGYTF
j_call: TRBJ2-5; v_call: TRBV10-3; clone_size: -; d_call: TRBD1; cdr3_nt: TGTGCCACGACAGGGGGCCAAGAGACCCAGTACTTC; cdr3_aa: CATTGGQETQYF
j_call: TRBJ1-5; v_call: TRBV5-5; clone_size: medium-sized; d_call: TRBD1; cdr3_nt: TGTGCCAGCAGTCGGGACAGGCCCGGACAGCCCCAGCATTTT; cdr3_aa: CASSRDRPGQPQHF
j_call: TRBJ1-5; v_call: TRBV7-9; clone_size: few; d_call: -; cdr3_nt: TGTGCCAGCAGCTTAGCGACAGTTGGGGGACAGCCCCAGCATTTT; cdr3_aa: CASSLATVGGQPQHF
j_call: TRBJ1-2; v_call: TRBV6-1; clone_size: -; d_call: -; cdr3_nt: TGTGCCAGCAGTGAAGGGAGGCGCACTAACTATGGCTACACCTTC; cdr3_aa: CASSEGRRTNYGYTF
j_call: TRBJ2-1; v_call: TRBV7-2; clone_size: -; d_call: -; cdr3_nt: TGTGCCAGCAAGAAACTCTCCTACAACGAGCAGTTCTTC; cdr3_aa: CASKKLSYNEQFF
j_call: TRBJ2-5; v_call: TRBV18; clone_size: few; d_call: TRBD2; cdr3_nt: TGTGCCAGCTCACCCGAAACGGGGGGCCAAGAGACCCAGTACTTC; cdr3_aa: CASSPETGGQETQYF
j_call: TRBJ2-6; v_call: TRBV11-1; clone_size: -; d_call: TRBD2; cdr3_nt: TGTGCCAGCAGCCGACTAGCGGGGGCCGCTGGGGCCAACGTCCTGACTTTC; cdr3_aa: CASSRLAGAAGANVLTF
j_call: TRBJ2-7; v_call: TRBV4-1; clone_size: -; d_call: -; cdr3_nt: TGCGCCAGCAGCCAAGTTTTCAGGGTCGGCGAGCAGTACTTC; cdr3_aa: CASSQVFRVGEQYF
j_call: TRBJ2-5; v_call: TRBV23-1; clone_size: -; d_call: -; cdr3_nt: TGCGCCAGCAGTCTACCGTACCAAGAGACCCAGTACTTC; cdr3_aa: CASSLPYQETQYF
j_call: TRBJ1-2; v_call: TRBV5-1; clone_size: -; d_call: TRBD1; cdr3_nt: TGCGCCAGCAGCTATGGAGGGGGACAGCGCTATGGCTACACCTTC; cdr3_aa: CASSYGGGQRYGYTF
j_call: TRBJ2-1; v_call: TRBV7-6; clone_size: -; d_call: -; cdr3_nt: TGTGCCAGCAGCCGCAACAATGAGCAGTTCTTC; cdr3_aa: CASSRNNEQFF
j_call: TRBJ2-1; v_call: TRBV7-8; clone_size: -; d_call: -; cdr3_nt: TGTGCCAGCAGCTTCTCCCGGGCTGGGGCCGATAGGTTCTTC; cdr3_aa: CASSFSRAGADRFF
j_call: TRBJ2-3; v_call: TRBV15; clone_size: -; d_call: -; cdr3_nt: TGTGCCACCAGGAGCGCAGATACGCAGTATTTT; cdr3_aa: CATRSADTQYF
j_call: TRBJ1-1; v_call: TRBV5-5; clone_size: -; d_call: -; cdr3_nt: TGTGCCAGCAGCTTCCCTGCGGGCAGTTTGAACACTGAAGCTTTCTTT; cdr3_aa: CASSFPAGSLNTEAFF
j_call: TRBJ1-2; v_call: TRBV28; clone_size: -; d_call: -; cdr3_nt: TGTGCCAGCAGTACCTGGAACCGTGGCTACACCTTC; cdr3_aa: CASSTWNRGYTF
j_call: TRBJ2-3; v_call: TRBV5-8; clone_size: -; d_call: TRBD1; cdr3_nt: TGTGCCAGCAGCTTGGCCCTAGGGACAGGGGAAACAGATACGCAGTATTTT; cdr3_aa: CASSLALGTGETDTQYF
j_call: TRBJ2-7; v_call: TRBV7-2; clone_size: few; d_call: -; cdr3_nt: TGTGCCAGCAGCTGGCAACTAGTAGGGGGAGAGCAGTACTTC; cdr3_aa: CASSWQLVGGEQYF
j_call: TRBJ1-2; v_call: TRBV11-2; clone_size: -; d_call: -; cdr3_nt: TGTGCCAGCAGCTTAGACAGGGGACGTGGCTACACCTTC; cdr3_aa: CASSLDRGRGYTF
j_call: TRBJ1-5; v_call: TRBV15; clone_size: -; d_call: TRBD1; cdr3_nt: TGTGCCACCAGCAGATCTCCGGGACAGGGGTGGGAAAGCAATCAGCCCCAGCATTTT; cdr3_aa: CATSRSPGQGWESNQPQHF
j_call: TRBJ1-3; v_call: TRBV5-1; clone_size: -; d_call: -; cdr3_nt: TGCGCCAGCAGGACAGAGACTGGAAACACCATATATTTT; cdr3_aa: CASRTETGNTIYF
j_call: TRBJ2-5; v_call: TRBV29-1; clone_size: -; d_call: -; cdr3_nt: TGCAGCGTTGAACGACTTGGGCGGACCCAGTACTTC; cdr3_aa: CSVERLGRTQYF
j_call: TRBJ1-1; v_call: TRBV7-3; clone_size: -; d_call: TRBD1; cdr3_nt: TGTGCCAGCAGCTACAGGGGAGACACTGAAGCTTTCTTT; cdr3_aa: CASSYRGDTEAFF
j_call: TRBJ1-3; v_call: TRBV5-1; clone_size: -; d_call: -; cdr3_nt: TGCGCCAGCAGCTTGGGAGTCTCTGGAAACACCATATATTTT; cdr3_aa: CASSLGVSGNTIYF
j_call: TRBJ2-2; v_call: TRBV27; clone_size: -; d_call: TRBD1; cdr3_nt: TGTGCCAGCAGTTTTCTTTTTGGGACAGTAACCGGGGAGCTGTTTTTT; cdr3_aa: CASSFLFGTVTGELFF
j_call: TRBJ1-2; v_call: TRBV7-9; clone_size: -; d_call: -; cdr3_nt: TGTGCCAGCAGTCGTGACAGTACCTATGGCTACACCTTC; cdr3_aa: CASSRDSTYGYTF
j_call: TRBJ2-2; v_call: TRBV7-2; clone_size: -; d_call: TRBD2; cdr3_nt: TGTGCCAGCAGCTTAGGGACTAGCGGGAGGACCGGGGAGCTGTTTTTT; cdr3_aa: CASSLGTSGRTGELFF
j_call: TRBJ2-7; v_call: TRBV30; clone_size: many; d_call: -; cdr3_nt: TGTGCCTTTGACCGCTGGGGGAGCGAGCAGTACTTC; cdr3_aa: CAFDRWGSEQYF